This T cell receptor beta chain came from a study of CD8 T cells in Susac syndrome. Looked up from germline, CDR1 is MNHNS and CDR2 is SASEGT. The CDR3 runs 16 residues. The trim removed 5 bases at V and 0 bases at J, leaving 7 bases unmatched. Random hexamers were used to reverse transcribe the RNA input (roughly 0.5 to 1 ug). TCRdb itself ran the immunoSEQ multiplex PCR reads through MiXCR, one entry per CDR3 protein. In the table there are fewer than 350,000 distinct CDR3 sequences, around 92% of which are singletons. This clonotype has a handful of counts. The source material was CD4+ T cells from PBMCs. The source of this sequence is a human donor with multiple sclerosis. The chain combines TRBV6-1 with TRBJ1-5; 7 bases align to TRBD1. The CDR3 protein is CASSRATGSSNQPQHF. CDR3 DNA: TGTGCCAGCAGTCGAGCGACAGGGAGTAGCAATCAGCCCCAGCATTTT.